The rows below give T cell receptor beta chains drawn from one sample of a study of early T cells in non-severe SARS-CoV-2 infection. TCRdb re-called the 5' RACE reads with MiXCR, one entry per CDR3 protein. The data contain tens of thousands of distinct CDR3 sequences, less than 15% of them singletons. Material for sequencing was whole blood. These receptors came from an adult who was a healthcare worker with PCR-confirmed SARS-CoV-2 infection or an uninfected control (not recorded which). Both conserved end residues are part of each CDR3. The D gene is left open where the match is weak. Clone size appears in some rows only: once, few, many, or a class for an expanded clone.

V	size	D	J	CDR3	DNA
TRBV4-3	few	TRBD1	TRBJ2-1	CASSQHPGQGASEQFF	TGCGCCAGCAGCCAACACCCGGGACAGGGGGCTTCTGAGCAGTTCTTC
TRBV19	NA	TRBD1	TRBJ1-5	CASSSQGGAQHF	TGTGCCAGTAGTTCCCAGGGGGGAGCCCAGCATTTT
TRBV7-2	few	TRBD1	TRBJ2-4	CASSTNRGLAKNIQYF	TGTGCCAGCAGCACCAACAGGGGATTAGCCAAAAACATTCAGTACTTC
TRBV4-1	NA	TRBD2	TRBJ2-2	CASSTQVTSANTGELFF	TGCGCCAGCAGCACACAGGTCACTAGCGCGAACACCGGGGAGCTGTTTTTT
TRBV28	few	TRBD1	TRBJ2-3	CASSRDRGSGDTQYF	TGTGCCAGCAGCCGGGACAGGGGGAGTGGAGATACGCAGTATTTT
TRBV27	many	TRBD1	TRBJ2-1	CASSLLETGVYNEQFF	TGTGCCAGCAGTTTATTAGAGACAGGGGTCTACAATGAGCAGTTCTTC
TRBV20-1	many	NA	TRBJ2-5	CSAVDLETQYF	TGCAGTGCTGTAGACCTGGAGACCCAGTACTTC
TRBV9	NA	TRBD2	TRBJ2-2	CASSVASGRATGELFF	TGTGCCAGCAGCGTAGCAAGCGGGAGGGCGACCGGGGAGCTGTTTTTT
TRBV5-4	few	TRBD1	TRBJ1-2	CASSLAGTANYGYTF	TGTGCCAGCAGCTTGGCCGGGACAGCTAACTATGGCTACACCTTC
TRBV20-1	many	TRBD1	TRBJ1-2	CSATSGGLDYGYTF	TGCAGTGCTACTTCAGGGGGTCTTGACTATGGCTACACCTTC
TRBV5-1	many	TRBD1	TRBJ1-6	CASSPDRSNSPLHF	TGCGCCAGCAGCCCGGACAGGTCCAATTCACCCCTCCACTTT